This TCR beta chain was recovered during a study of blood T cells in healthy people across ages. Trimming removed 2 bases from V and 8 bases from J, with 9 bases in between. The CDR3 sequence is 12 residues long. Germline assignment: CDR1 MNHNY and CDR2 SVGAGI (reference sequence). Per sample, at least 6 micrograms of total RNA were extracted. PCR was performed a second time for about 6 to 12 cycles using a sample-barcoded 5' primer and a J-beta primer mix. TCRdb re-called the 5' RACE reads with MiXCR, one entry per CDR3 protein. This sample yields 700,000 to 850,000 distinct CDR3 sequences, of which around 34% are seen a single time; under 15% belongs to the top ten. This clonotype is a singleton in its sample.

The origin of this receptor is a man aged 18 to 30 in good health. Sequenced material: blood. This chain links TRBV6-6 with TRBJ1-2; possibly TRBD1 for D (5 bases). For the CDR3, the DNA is TGTGCCAGCAGTTACCTCAAGGGGGGCTACACCTTC. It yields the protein CASSYLKGGYTF.